This T cell receptor (beta chain) is from a study of Ad26.COV2.S vaccination and SARS-CoV-2 variants. Across the whole study: Ad26.COV2.S, an intramuscular injection, was given once or twice 56 days apart.

Study-wide points: Placebo recipients and vaccine recipients were similar in non-spike TCR breadth.

Described treatment: around 19 received Ad26.COV2.S at low or high dose, single or two shots; 5 received placebo; per-sample allocation not given. Material that was analyzed had been drawn on day 63 after the first vaccine or placebo injection. This CDR3 contains 17 residues. The V gene end was trimmed by 4 bases and the J gene end by 2 bases; junction bases not matched to a gene: 7. The germline CDR1 and CDR2 sequences are LGHDT and YNNKEL (reference sequence). Profiled with immunoSEQ multiplex PCR; TCRdb holds only in-frame clones, not every one. This table holds some 320,000 clones, approximately 86% found once. About this clone: Its cognate antigen is unknown.

The sample in question was peripheral blood, obtained in a trial of Ad26.COV2.S vaccine versus placebo. The V and J genes are TRBV3-1 (or the pseudogene TRBV3-2) and TRBJ2-3; 12 nucleotides match TRBD2. This TCR was sampled from a person aged 18 to 65 who received the Ad26.COV2.S COVID-19 vaccine or a placebo. This CDR3 is CASSPRLAGASTDTQYF. The CDR3 coding sequence is TGTGCCAGCAGCCCACGACTAGCGGGGGCTTCCACAGATACGCAGTATTTT.